What follows describes a single T cell receptor (beta chain). From germline, CDR1 is SGHRS and CDR2 YFSETQ. With V trimmed by 4 bases and J by 5 bases, 6 bases remained unmatched. The CDR3 runs to 16 residues. The sample comes from a study of shared clonotypes between healthy human individuals. The data were produced by immunoSEQ multiplex PCR, yet TCRdb's version contains in-frame clones alone and is incomplete. The sample has more than 2 million clones, roughly 94% seen once. This chain joins TRBV5-1 and TRBJ2-3, with 14 bases fitting TRBD2. The TCR was taken from a young man in good health. What was sequenced was naive CD4+ T cells sorted from blood. Indicated subset: CD45RA+ positively selected. CDR3 coding DNA: TGCGCCAGCAGCCGGACTAGCGGGGGGCAGGAAGATACGCAGTATTTT. Its translation: CASSRTSGGQEDTQYF.